Presented here are 9 T cell receptor beta chains from one specimen sequenced in a study of OX40 agonist ivuxolimab in advanced cancers. Receptor libraries were prepared by the immunoSEQ multiplex PCR assay. Drawn from immuneACCESS, this table holds only the in-frame rearrangements with V and J called that TCRdb kept. Clones are partly lost; checked studies trace under half to an unresolved V gene and leave the rest unexplained. This sample is represented by tens of thousands of clones; 80% to 95% of them were singletons. About 0.7% of the sample is in the top ten clones. The sample here was CD4+ or CD8+ T cells sorted from blood, taken in a trial of the OX40 agonist ivuxolimab. All receptors come from an adult with an advanced solid tumor such as melanoma, head and neck, liver or kidney cancer.

The J gene is TRBJ1-1, the V gene TRBV25-1; D gene uncertain. In germline, CDR1 is MGHDK, CDR2 SYGVNS. V lost 3 bases and J 9 bases, leaving 5 bases between the germline ends. The CDR3 is made up of 10 amino acids. CDR3 protein: CASSDGKAFF. The CDR3 coding sequence is TGTGCCAGCAGTGACGGCAAAGCTTTCTTT.

The rearrangement links TRBV7-3 to TRBJ2-5; D not resolved. The CDR3 is 12 amino acids. Germline V gene sequence: CDR1 SGHTA, CDR2 FQGTGA. The germline V and J ends were trimmed by 1 base and 4 bases, with 4 bases remaining between them. For the CDR3, the DNA is TGTGCCAGCAGCTTAAGTCGAGAGACCCAGTACTTC. Translation gives CASSLSRETQYF.

The J gene is TRBJ1-1, the V gene TRBV6-5, with 10 bases matching TRBD1. V was pared by 4 bases and J by 11 bases, with 4 bases of the junction left unmatched. Germline-derived CDR1 and CDR2 are MNHEY and SVGAGI. This CDR3 contains 12 residues. The CDR3 DNA is TGTGCCAGCAGTTCCCCGACAGGGGGCGCTTTCTTT. This sequence encodes CASSSPTGGAFF.

V gene TRBV28 combines with J gene TRBJ1-4; 7 nucleotides line up with TRBD1. The CDR3 spans 17 residues. Germline values: CDR1 MDHEN, CDR2 SYDVKM. Trimming removed 1 base from V and 7 bases from J; junction bases left unmatched: 12. The CDR3 sequence: CASSLSGRRGSFEKLFF. DNA for the CDR3: TGTGCCAGCAGTTTATCAGGGCGCAGGGGGAGCTTTGAAAAACTGTTTTTT.

The chain has TRBV13 and TRBJ2-5, with no clear D. The last part of the DNA fits TRBJ2-7 better; the J call may be wrong. The CDR3 spans 13 residues. CDR1 is PRHDT and CDR2 is FYEKMQ in the germline V gene (reference sequence). The CDR3 region has the DNA TGTGCCAGCAGCTACACGGATTTTGTCGAGCAGTACTTC. This translates into CASSYTDFVEQYF.

The chain has TRBV9 and TRBJ1-4; D unclear. Germline CDR1 reads SGDLS; CDR2 reads YYNGEE. The V and J ends lost 0 bases and 7 bases respectively, with 19 bases between them. This CDR3 spans 17 amino acids. Written as DNA, the CDR3 is TGTGCCAGCAGCGTAGTATGGGTGGGAAAGGAGGGTGAAAAACTGTTTTTT. Its protein product is CASSVVWVGKEGEKLFF.

This rearrangement joins TRBV9 to TRBJ2-1; D is possibly TRBD1 (5 bases). Germline lookup yields CDR1 SGDLS and CDR2 YYNGEE. The CDR3 loop spans 15 amino acids. Trimming shortened V by 2 bases and J by 1 base, and 10 bases separated the two germline ends. The CDR3 bases are TGTGCCAGCAGCGTCCAACAGGAATCCTACAATGAGCAGTTCTTC. Translated, it gives CASSVQQESYNEQFF.

V and J are TRBV9 and TRBJ2-7; D possibly uses TRBD1 or TRBD2 (6 bases each). Germline V gene data show CDR1 as SGDLS and CDR2 as YYNGEE. Trimming shortened V by 4 bases and J by 5 bases, and 19 bases separated the two germline ends. The CDR3 has 15 amino acids. Here the CDR3 reads CASSPRWGAFDEQYF. The CDR3 DNA is TGTGCCAGCAGCCCTAGGTGGGGGGCGTTCGACGAGCAGTACTTC. The variable domain in full, with the rest retrieved from reference TRBV9 and TRBJ2-7, is DSGVTQTPKHLITATGQRVTLRCSPRSGDLSVYWYQQSLDQGLQFLIQYYNGEERAKGNILERFSAQQFPDLHSELNLSSLELGDSALYFCASSPRWGAFDEQYFGPGTRLTVT.

The rearrangement links TRBV6-6 to TRBJ2-3, with D unresolved. Trimming removed 7 bases at V and 8 bases at J, with 13 bases between. The germline gives CDR1 MNHNY, CDR2 SVGAGI (reference sequence). The CDR3 loop spans 12 amino acids. The CDR3 DNA is TGTGCCAGCATTTCAAACGGTGGTACGCAGTATTTT. Translated, it gives CASISNGGTQYF.